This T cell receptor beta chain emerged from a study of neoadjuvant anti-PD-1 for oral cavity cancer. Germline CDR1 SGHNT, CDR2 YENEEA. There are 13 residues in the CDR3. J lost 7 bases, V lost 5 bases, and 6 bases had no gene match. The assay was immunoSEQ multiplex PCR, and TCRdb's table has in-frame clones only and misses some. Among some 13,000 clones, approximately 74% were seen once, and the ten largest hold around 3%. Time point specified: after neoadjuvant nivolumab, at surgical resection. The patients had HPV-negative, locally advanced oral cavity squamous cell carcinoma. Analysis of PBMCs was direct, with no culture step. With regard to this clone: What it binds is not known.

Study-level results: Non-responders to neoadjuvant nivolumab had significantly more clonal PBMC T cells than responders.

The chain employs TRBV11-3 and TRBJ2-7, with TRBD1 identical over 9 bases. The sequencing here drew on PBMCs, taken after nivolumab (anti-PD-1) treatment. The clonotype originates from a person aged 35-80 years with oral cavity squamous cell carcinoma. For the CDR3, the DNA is TGTGCCAGCAGCCAGGGACAGGGCTGGGAGCAGTACTTC. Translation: CASSQGQGWEQYF.